The 4 T cell receptor beta chains in this list originate from one sample, sequenced in a study of blood T cell repertoires in COVID-19. Data came from immunoSEQ multiplex PCR; TCRdb stores just in-frame clones and leaves some out. The sample yields about 140,000 clones, approximately 79% seen once. Sequencing input: peripheral blood. These receptors were collected from a man aged 45-65 years with active or convalescent COVID-19.

The gene calls are TRBV24-1 and TRBJ2-3; the D gene is possibly TRBD2 (6 bases). CDR3 length: 12 residues. In germline, CDR1 is KGHDR, CDR2 SFDVKD. V was trimmed by 9 bases and J by 2 bases, leaving 8 bases between them. The CDR3 region is CATGRDTDTQYF. In nucleotides, the CDR3 is TGTGCCACCGGGCGGGACACAGATACGCAGTATTTT.

This chain uses TRBV19 with TRBJ1-2, with D hard to call. Per germline, CDR1 LNHDA and CDR2 SQIVND (reference sequence). V lost 4 bases and J 0 bases, leaving 9 bases between the germline ends. The CDR3 contains 14 residues. Here the CDR3 reads CASSTRRSNYGYTF. The CDR3 DNA sequence: TGTGCCAGTAGTACCCGGAGATCTAACTATGGCTACACCTTC.

The V call is TRBV10-1, the J call TRBJ2-2; maybe TRBD2 (6 bases). The CDR3 extends over 13 amino acids. Germline CDR1 WNHNN, CDR2 SYGVQD (reference sequence). Trimming left V 9 bases short and J 6 bases short, with 14 bases between. Here the CDR3 DNA reads TGCGCCAGTGGCACGGCGGGATCCGGGGAGCTGTTTTTT. Protein sequence: CASGTAGSGELFF.

The chain links TRBV27 to TRBJ1-5, with D uncertain. V was pared by 6 bases and J by 0 bases, with 15 bases between. Germline V CDR1 and CDR2: MNHEY, SMNVEV (reference sequence). The CDR3 loop spans 16 amino acids. CDR3 region: CASSSNSYYSNQPQHF. The CDR3 DNA follows: TGTGCCAGCAGCTCCAACAGCTATTATAGCAATCAGCCCCAGCATTTT.